The rows below give T cell receptor beta chains drawn from one sample of a study of response to subunit inactivated influenza vaccine. MiXCR, run by TCRdb on the RT-PCR reads, gives a single entry per CDR3 protein. The sample contains about 310,000 distinct CDR3 sequences, less than 25% of which appear only once. This specimen consisted of PBMCs from blood, obtained around 22 months after vaccination. The receptor set was obtained from a man in his fifties or sixties who received an inactivated influenza vaccine. Each CDR3 is given with its conserved first and last residue. The order of the fields is D gene, V gene, clone size, J gene, CDR3 DNA, CDR3 protein. A D gene is named only where the DNA matches it firmly. Size values are once, few and many counts, or a class for expanded clones, and some rows have none.

d_call: TRBD1
v_call: TRBV6-2/TRBV6-3
clone_size: few
j_call: TRBJ2-7
cdr3_nt: TGTGCCAGCGTCACCGCAGGGGGTCGCGAGCAGTACTTC
cdr3_aa: CASVTAGGREQYF

d_call: TRBD1
v_call: TRBV7-2
clone_size: few
j_call: TRBJ1-2
cdr3_nt: TGTGCCAGCCACGCGGGACAGGGGATTAACTATGGCTACACCTTC
cdr3_aa: CASHAGQGINYGYTF

d_call: NA
v_call: TRBV24-1
clone_size: NA
j_call: TRBJ2-3
cdr3_nt: TGTGCCACTTCAAGGGGACACACAGATACGCAGTATTTT
cdr3_aa: CATSRGHTDTQYF

d_call: TRBD1
v_call: TRBV10-3
clone_size: few
j_call: TRBJ2-7
cdr3_nt: TGTGCCACCACGGGACAGGGGTTCTACGAGCAGTACTTC
cdr3_aa: CATTGQGFYEQYF

d_call: NA
v_call: TRBV25-1
clone_size: NA
j_call: TRBJ1-2
cdr3_nt: TGTGCCAGCCGGGCCCCCCAGATAGGAGGTGGCTACACCTTC
cdr3_aa: CASRAPQIGGGYTF

d_call: NA
v_call: TRBV3-1
clone_size: few
j_call: TRBJ1-2
cdr3_nt: TGTGCCAGCAGCCAATTCGCTGGCTATGGCTACACCTTC
cdr3_aa: CASSQFAGYGYTF

d_call: NA
v_call: TRBV20-1
clone_size: few
j_call: TRBJ1-1
cdr3_nt: TGCAGTGCTACTGGGACCTGGGAAGGCACTGAAGCTTTCTTT
cdr3_aa: CSATGTWEGTEAFF

d_call: NA
v_call: TRBV12-3/TRBV12-4
clone_size: many
j_call: TRBJ1-2
cdr3_nt: TGTGCCAGCAGTTCATCGGGACAAGGCAGCTATGGCTACACCTTC
cdr3_aa: CASSSSGQGSYGYTF

d_call: TRBD1
v_call: TRBV7-2
clone_size: NA
j_call: TRBJ1-1
cdr3_nt: TGTGCCAGCAGCTGGGACAGGGGCCTTATGAACACTGAAGCTTTCTTT
cdr3_aa: CASSWDRGLMNTEAFF

d_call: NA
v_call: TRBV5-6
clone_size: few
j_call: TRBJ1-1
cdr3_nt: TGTGCCAGCCAGGACAGCGGCTATGAAGCTTTCTTT
cdr3_aa: CASQDSGYEAFF

d_call: NA
v_call: TRBV3-1
clone_size: many
j_call: TRBJ1-5
cdr3_nt: TGTGCCAGCAGCCAGGCGGGGACGGGAGGGAATCAGCCCCAGCATTTT
cdr3_aa: CASSQAGTGGNQPQHF

d_call: TRBD2
v_call: TRBV6-5
clone_size: NA
j_call: TRBJ2-1
cdr3_nt: TGTGCCAGCAGTTACCCGAGCGGGAGGGCCGTCAATGAGCAGTTCTTC
cdr3_aa: CASSYPSGRAVNEQFF

d_call: NA
v_call: TRBV7-9
clone_size: many
j_call: TRBJ1-1
cdr3_nt: TGTGCCAGCAGCTATCGTCAGGGCACTGAAGCTTTCTTT
cdr3_aa: CASSYRQGTEAFF

d_call: TRBD2
v_call: TRBV2
clone_size: NA
j_call: TRBJ2-5
cdr3_nt: TGTGCCAGCAGTGAATGGGCGACTAGCGGGAGTGAAGAGACCCAGTACTTC
cdr3_aa: CASSEWATSGSEETQYF

d_call: TRBD2
v_call: TRBV6-4
clone_size: NA
j_call: TRBJ2-3
cdr3_nt: TGTGCCAGCATCTCTAGCGGGAGAGCGGCAGATACGCAGTATTTT
cdr3_aa: CASISSGRAADTQYF

d_call: TRBD1
v_call: TRBV28
clone_size: NA
j_call: TRBJ2-1
cdr3_nt: TGTGCCAGCAGCCGAAGCCAGGGGGCGGTCAATGAGCAGTTCTTC
cdr3_aa: CASSRSQGAVNEQFF

d_call: NA
v_call: TRBV12-3/TRBV12-4
clone_size: few
j_call: TRBJ1-4
cdr3_nt: TGTGCCAGCAGTTTAGATTATAAACTGTTTTTT
cdr3_aa: CASSLDYKLFF

d_call: NA
v_call: TRBV6-5
clone_size: NA
j_call: TRBJ2-3
cdr3_nt: TGTGCCAGCAGTAACGGCCCCCCCTCAGCAGATACGCAGTATTTT
cdr3_aa: CASSNGPPSADTQYF

d_call: TRBD1
v_call: TRBV9
clone_size: few
j_call: TRBJ2-1
cdr3_nt: TGTGCCAGCAGCGGGCAGGGGGAAGTCTACAATGAGCAGTTCTTC
cdr3_aa: CASSGQGEVYNEQFF

d_call: TRBD2
v_call: TRBV7-2
clone_size: few
j_call: TRBJ2-2
cdr3_nt: TGTGCCAGCAGCTTAAGGGAGGGGACCGGGGAGCTGTTTTTT
cdr3_aa: CASSLREGTGELFF

d_call: TRBD2
v_call: TRBV18
clone_size: NA
j_call: TRBJ2-5
cdr3_nt: TGTGCCAGCTCCCAGGGACTAGAGCAAGAGACCCAGTACTTC
cdr3_aa: CASSQGLEQETQYF

d_call: NA
v_call: TRBV7-2
clone_size: few
j_call: TRBJ2-5
cdr3_nt: TGTGCCCGTCTTACAGGGTGTTGTCAAGAGACCCAGTACTTC
cdr3_aa: CARLTGCCQETQYF

d_call: TRBD2
v_call: TRBV11-2
clone_size: NA
j_call: TRBJ2-2
cdr3_nt: TGTGCCAGCAGGTTCGGACTAGCGGAGTACACCGGGGAGCTGTTTTTT
cdr3_aa: CASRFGLAEYTGELFF

d_call: TRBD2
v_call: TRBV20-1
clone_size: NA
j_call: TRBJ2-1
cdr3_nt: TGCAGTGCTAGGCCATCGGACAGAGACACCGGGACTAGCGGAGAAAATGAGCAGTTCTTC
cdr3_aa: CSARPSDRDTGTSGENEQFF

d_call: NA
v_call: TRBV28
clone_size: NA
j_call: TRBJ2-1
cdr3_nt: TGTGCCAGCAGTGGCCTCCGGGACCATTCTGCCAGGGAGCAGTTCTTC
cdr3_aa: CASSGLRDHSAREQFF

d_call: NA
v_call: TRBV21-1
clone_size: few
j_call: TRBJ1-6
cdr3_nt: TGTGCCAGCAGCAAATACCCGGGACAGGGGAGTTCACCCCTCCACTTT
cdr3_aa: CASSKYPGQGSSPLHF

d_call: TRBD2
v_call: TRBV10-3
clone_size: NA
j_call: TRBJ2-5
cdr3_nt: TGTGCCATCAGGGAACTAGCGGAGGACGAAGAGACCCAGTACTTC
cdr3_aa: CAIRELAEDEETQYF

d_call: NA
v_call: TRBV12-3/TRBV12-4
clone_size: many
j_call: TRBJ1-2
cdr3_nt: TGTGCCAGCAGTAACAGCAACTATGGCTACACCTTC
cdr3_aa: CASSNSNYGYTF

d_call: TRBD1
v_call: TRBV7-3
clone_size: NA
j_call: TRBJ2-5
cdr3_nt: TGTGCCAGCAGCCTATGGACAGGTGTGCGTCAAGAGACCCAGTACTTC
cdr3_aa: CASSLWTGVRQETQYF